Below, one T cell receptor beta chain is given with its context. This entry comes from a study of T cell responses to AZD1222 COVID-19 vaccine. Generated by immunoSEQ multiplex PCR, the TCRdb table keeps only in-frame clones and is missing some. The repertoire holds over 120,000 clones, with approximately 86% as singletons. The CDR3 loop spans 15 amino acids. The germline V gene encodes CDR1 SGHTA and CDR2 FQGNSA. Between the trimmed V and J ends, which lost 1 base and 5 bases, there was a span of 11 bases. This receptor was obtained from an adult who received the MenACWY meningococcal vaccine as a control. The source was peripheral blood, collected 28 days after the second dose of the MenACWY control vaccine. The chain is built from TRBV7-2 and TRBJ2-2; a possible D gene is TRBD1 (5 bases). The CDR3 loop is CASSLVWGLTGELFF. CDR3 in DNA: TGTGCCAGCAGCTTAGTCTGGGGCTTGACCGGGGAGCTGTTTTTT.